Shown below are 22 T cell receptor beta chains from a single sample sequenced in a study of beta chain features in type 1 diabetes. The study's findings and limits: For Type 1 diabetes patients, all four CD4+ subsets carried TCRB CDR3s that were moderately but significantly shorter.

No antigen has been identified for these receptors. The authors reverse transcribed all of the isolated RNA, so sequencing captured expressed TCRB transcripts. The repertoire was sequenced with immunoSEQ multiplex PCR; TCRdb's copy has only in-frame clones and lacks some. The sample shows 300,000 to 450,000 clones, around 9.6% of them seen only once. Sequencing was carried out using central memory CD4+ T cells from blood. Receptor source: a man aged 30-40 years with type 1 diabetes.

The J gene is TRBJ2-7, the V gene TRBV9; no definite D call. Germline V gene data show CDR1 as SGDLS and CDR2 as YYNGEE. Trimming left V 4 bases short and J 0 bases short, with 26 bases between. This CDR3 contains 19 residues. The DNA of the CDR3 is TGTGCCAGCAGCACACGACCGACCGCTCCCAATGGAAGCTCCTACGAGCAGTACTTC. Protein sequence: CASSTRPTAPNGSSYEQYF.

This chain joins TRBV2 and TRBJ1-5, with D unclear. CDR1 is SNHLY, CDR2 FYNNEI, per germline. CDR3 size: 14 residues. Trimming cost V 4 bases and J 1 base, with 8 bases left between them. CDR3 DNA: TGTGCCAGCAGTGCGAGTATCAGCAATCAGCCCCAGCATTTT. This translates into CASSASISNQPQHF.

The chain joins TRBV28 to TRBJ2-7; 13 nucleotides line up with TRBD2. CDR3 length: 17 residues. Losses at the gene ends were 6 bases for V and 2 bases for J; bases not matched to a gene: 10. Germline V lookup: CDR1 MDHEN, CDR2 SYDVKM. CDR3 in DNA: TGTGCCAGCAGAAAGAGGACTAGCGGGAGCGGCACCTACGAGCAGTACTTC. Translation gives CASRKRTSGSGTYEQYF.

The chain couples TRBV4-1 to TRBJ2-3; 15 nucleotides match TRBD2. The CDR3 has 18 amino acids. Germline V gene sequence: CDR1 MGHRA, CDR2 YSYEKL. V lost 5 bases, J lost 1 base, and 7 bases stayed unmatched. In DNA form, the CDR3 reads TGCGCCAGCAGCACCGGGACTAGCGGGAGGACGGGCACAGATACGCAGTATTTT. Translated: CASSTGTSGRTGTDTQYF.

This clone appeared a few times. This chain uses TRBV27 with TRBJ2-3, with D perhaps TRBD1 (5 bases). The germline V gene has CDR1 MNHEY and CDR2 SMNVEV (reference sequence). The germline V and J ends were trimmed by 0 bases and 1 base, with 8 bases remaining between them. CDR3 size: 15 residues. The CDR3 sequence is CASSLSQGRTDTQYF. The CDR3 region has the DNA TGTGCCAGCAGTTTATCCCAGGGCCGCACAGATACGCAGTATTTT.

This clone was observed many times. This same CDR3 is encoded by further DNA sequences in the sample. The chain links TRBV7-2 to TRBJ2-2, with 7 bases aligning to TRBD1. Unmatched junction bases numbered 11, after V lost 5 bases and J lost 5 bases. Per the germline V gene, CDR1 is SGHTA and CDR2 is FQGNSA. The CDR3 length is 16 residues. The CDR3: CASSPGSGGYTGELFF. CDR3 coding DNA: TGTGCCAGCAGCCCGGGGTCAGGGGGTTATACCGGGGAGCTGTTTTTT.

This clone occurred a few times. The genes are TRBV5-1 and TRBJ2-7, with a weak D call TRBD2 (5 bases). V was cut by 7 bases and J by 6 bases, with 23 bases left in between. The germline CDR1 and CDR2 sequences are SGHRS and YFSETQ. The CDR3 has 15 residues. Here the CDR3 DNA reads TGCGCCAGCCAGTCCTTAAACCCCCCCGGAGGCGAGCAGTACTTC. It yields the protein CASQSLNPPGGEQYF.

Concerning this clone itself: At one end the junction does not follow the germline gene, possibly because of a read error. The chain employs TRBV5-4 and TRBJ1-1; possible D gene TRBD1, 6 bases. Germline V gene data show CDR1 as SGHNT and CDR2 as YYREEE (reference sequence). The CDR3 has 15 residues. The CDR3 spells CASSLGQSGSTEAFF. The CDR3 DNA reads TGCGCCAGCAGCCTCGGACAGTCTGGAAGCACTGAAGCTTTCTTT.

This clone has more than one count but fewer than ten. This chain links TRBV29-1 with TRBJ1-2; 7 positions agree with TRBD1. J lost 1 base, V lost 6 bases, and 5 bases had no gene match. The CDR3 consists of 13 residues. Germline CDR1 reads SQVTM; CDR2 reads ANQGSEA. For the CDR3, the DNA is TGCAGCGTAGGGACAGCTAATAACTATGGCTACACCTTC. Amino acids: CSVGTANNYGYTF.

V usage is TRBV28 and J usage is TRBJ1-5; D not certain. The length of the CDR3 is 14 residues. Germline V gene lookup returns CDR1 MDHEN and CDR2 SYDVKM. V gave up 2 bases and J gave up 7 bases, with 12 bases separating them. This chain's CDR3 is CASSLTERDQPQHF. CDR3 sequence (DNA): TGTGCCAGCAGTTTAACCGAAAGAGACCAGCCCCAGCATTTT. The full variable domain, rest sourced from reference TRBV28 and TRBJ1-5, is DVKVTQSSRYLVKRTGEKVFLECVQDMDHENMFWYRQDPGLGLRLIYFSYDVKMKEKGDIPEGYSVSREKKERFSLILESASTNQTSMYLCASSLTERDQPQHFGDGTRLSIL.

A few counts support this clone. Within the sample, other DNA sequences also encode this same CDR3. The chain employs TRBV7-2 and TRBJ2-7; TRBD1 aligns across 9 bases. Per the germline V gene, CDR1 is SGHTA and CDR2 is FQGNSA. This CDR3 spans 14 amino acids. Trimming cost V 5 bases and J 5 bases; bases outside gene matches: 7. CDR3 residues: CASSSGTGIHEQYF. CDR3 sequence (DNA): TGTGCCAGCAGCAGTGGGACAGGGATCCACGAGCAGTACTTC.

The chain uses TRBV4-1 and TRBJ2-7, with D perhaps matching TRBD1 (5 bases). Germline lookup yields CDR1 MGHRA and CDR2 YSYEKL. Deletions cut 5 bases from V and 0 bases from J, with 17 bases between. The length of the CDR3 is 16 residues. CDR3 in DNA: TGCGCCAGCAGCTACAGGCCCCGGACGGACTCCTACGAGCAGTACTTC. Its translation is CASSYRPRTDSYEQYF.

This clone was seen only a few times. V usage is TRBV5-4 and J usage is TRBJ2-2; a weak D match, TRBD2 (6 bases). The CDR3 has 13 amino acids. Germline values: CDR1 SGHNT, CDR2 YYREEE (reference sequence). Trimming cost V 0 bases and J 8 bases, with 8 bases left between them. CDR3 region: CASSLGRVGELFF. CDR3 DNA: TGTGCCAGCAGCTTGGGGAGGGTTGGGGAGCTGTTTTTT.

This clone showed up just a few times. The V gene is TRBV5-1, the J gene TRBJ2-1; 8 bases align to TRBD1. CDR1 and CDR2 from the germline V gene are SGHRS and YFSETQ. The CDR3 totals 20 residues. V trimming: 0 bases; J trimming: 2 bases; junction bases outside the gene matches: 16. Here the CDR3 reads CASSLAGGQDTWSPYNEQFF. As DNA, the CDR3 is TGCGCCAGCAGCTTGGCCGGGGGACAGGATACGTGGAGCCCCTACAATGAGCAGTTCTTC.

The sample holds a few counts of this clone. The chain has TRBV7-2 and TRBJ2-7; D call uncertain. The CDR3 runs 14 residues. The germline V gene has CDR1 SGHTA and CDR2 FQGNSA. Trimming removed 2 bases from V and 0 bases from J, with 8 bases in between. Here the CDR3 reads CASSLLGSSYEQYF. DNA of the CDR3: TGTGCCAGCAGCTTACTGGGAAGCTCCTACGAGCAGTACTTC.

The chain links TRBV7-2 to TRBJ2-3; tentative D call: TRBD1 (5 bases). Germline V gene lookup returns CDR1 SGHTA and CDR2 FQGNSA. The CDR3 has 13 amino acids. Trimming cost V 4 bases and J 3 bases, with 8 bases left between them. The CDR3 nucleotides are TGTGCCAGCAGCTCAGGGTTTACAGATACGCAGTATTTT. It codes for CASSSGFTDTQYF.

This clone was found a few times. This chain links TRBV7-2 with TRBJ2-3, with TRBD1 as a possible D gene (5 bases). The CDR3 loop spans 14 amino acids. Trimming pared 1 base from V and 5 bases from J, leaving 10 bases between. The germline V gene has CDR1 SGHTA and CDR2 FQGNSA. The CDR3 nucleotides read TGTGCCAGCAGCTTAGATCAGGGAAGAGATACGCAGTATTTT. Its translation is CASSLDQGRDTQYF.

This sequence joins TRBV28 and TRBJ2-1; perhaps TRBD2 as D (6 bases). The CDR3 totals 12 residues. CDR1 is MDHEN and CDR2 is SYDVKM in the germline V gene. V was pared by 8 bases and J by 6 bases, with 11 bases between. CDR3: CASERVTNEQFF. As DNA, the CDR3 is TGTGCCAGCGAGCGGGTGACCAATGAGCAGTTCTTC.

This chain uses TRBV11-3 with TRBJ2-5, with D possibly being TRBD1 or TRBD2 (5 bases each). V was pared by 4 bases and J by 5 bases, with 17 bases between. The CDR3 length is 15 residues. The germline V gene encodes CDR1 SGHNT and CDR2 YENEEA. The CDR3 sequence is CASSSGTSRGETQYF. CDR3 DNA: TGTGCCAGCAGCTCCGGGACGAGTCGCGGGGAGACCCAGTACTTC.

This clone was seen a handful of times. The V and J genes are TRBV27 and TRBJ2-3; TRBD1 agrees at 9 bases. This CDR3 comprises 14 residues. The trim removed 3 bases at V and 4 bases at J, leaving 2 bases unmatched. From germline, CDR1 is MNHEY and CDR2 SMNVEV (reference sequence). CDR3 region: CASSFGTGSDTQYF. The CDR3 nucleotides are TGTGCCAGCAGTTTCGGGACAGGGTCAGATACGCAGTATTTT.

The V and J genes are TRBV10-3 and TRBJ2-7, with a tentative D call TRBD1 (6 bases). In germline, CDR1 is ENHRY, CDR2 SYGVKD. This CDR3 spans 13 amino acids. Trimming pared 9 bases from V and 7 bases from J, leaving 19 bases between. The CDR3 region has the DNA TGTGCCATGAGGGACACCATGAGGGGGGAGCAGTACTTC. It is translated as CAMRDTMRGEQYF.

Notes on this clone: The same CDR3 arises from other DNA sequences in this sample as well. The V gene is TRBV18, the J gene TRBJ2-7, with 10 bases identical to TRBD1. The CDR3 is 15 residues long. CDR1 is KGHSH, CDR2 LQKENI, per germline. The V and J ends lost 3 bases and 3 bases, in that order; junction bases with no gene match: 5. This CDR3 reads CASSPGTGDLYEQYF. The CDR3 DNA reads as TGTGCCAGCTCACCCGGGACAGGGGACCTCTACGAGCAGTACTTC.